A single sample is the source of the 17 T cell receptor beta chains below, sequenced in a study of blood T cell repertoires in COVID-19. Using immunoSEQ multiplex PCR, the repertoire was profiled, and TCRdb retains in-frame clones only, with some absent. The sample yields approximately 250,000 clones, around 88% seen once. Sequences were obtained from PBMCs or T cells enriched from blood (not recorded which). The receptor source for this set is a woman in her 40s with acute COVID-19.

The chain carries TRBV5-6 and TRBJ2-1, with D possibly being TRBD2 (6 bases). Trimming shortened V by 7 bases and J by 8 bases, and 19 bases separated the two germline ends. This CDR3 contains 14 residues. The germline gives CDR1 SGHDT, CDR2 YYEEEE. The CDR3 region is CASRRRDSGDEQFF. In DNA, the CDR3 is TGTGCCAGCCGCCGCCGGGACTCCGGCGATGAGCAGTTCTTC. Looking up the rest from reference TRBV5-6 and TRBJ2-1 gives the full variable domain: DAGVTQSPTHLIKTRGQQVTLRCSPKSGHDTVSWYQQALGQGPQFIFQYYEEEERQRGNFPDRFSGHQFPNYSSELNVNALLLGDSALYLCASRRRDSGDEQFFGPGTRLTVL.

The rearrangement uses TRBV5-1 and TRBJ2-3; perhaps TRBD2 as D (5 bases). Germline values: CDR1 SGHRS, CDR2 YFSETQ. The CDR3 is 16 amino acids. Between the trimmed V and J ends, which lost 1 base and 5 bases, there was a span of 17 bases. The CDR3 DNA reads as TGCGCCAGCAGCTTGAGTACGGGAATAAAGGGAGATACGCAGTATTTT. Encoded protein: CASSLSTGIKGDTQYF.

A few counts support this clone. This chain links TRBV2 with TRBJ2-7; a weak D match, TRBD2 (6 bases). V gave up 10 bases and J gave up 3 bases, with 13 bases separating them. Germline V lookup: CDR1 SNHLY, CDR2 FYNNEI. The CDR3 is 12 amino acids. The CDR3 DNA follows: TGTGCCACCACGGGGAGGAACTACGAGCAGTACGTC. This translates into CATTGRNYEQYV.

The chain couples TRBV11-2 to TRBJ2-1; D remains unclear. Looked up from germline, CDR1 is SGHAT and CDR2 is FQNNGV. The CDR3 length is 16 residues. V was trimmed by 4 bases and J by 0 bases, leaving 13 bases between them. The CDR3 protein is CASSSLGVPSYNEQFF. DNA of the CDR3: TGTGCCAGCAGCTCCTTGGGCGTACCCTCCTACAATGAGCAGTTCTTC.

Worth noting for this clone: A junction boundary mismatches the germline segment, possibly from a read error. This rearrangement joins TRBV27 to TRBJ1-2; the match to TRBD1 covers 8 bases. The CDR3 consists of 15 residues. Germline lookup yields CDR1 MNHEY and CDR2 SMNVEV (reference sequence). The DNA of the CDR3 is TGTGCCAGCAGTTTGGGGCCACCGGGACAGGCAGTTGTTGCCTTC. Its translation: CASSLGPPGQAVVAF.

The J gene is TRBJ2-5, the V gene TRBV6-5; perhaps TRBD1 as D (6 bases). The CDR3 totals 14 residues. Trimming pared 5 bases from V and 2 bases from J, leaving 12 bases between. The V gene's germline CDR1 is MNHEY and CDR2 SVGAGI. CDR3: CASSPGVQQETQYF. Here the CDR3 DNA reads TGTGCCAGCAGTCCAGGGGTCCAACAAGAGACCCAGTACTTC.

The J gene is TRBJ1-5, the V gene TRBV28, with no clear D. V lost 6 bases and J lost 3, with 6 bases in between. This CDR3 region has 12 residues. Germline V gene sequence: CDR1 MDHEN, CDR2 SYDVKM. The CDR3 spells CASRVLNQPQHF. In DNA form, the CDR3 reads TGTGCCAGCAGGGTACTCAATCAGCCCCAGCATTTT.

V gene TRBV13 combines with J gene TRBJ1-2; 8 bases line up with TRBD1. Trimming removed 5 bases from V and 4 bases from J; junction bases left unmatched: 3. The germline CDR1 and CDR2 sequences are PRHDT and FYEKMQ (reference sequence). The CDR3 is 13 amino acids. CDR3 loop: CASSPTGGYGYTF. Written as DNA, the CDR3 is TGTGCCAGCAGCCCCACAGGGGGCTATGGCTACACCTTC.

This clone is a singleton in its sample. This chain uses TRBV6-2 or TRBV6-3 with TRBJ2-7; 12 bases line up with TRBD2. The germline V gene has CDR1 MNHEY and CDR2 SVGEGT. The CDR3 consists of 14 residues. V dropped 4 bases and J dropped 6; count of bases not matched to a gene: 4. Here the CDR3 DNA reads TGTGCCAGCAGTTCTAGCGGGAGGGCCCGCGAGCAGTACGTC. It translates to CASSSSGRAREQYV.

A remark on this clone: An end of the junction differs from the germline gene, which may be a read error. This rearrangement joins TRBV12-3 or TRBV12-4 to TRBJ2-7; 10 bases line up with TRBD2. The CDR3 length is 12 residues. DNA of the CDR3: TGTGCCAGCAGTTTTGAGCGGGAGGGTAAAGTTTTC. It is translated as CASSFEREGKVF.

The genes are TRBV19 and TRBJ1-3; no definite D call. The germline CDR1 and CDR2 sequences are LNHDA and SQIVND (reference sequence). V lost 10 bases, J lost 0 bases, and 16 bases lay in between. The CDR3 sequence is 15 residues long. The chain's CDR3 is CATLAQVNSGNTIYF. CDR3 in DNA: TGTGCCACCCTTGCGCAGGTAAACTCTGGAAACACCATATATTTT.

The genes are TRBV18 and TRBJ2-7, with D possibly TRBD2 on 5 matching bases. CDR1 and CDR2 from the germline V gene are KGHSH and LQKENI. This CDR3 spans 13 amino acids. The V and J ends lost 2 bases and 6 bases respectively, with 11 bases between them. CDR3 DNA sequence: TGTGCCAGCTCACCAACTAGGGTTTCCGAGCAGTACTTC. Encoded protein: CASSPTRVSEQYF.

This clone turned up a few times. The CDR3: CASSRDGQGVGSPLHF. CDR3 coding DNA: TGTGCCAGCAGCCGAGATGGACAGGGAGTAGGGTCACCCCTCCACTTT. V is TRBV7-8 and J is TRBJ1-6; 8 bases are shared with TRBD1. The CDR3 length is 16 residues. Germline trimming cut 5 bases from V and 10 bases from J; bases unmatched to any gene: 13. CDR1 and CDR2 from the germline V gene are SGHVS and FQNEAQ.

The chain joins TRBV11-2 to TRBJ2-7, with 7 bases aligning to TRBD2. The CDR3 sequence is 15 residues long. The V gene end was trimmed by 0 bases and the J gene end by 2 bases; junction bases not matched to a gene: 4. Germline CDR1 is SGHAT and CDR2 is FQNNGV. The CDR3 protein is CASSLEAGTTYEQYF. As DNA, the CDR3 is TGTGCCAGCAGCTTAGAAGCGGGGACTACCTACGAGCAGTACTTC.

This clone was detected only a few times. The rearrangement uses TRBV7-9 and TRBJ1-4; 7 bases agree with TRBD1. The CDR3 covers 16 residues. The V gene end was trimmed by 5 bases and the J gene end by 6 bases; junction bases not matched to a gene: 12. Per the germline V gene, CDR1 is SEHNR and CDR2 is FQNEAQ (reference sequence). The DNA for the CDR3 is TGTGCCAGCAGCCAGTGGAGGGGGCGAGAGGATGAAAAACTGTTTTTT. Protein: CASSQWRGREDEKLFF.

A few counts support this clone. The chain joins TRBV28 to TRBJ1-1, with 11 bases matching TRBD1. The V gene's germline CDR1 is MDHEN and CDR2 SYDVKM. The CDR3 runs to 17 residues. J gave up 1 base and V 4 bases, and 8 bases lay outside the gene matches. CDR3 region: CASSSPGQGVENTEAFF. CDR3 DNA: TGTGCCAGCAGTTCCCCGGGACAGGGGGTGGAGAACACTGAAGCTTTCTTT.

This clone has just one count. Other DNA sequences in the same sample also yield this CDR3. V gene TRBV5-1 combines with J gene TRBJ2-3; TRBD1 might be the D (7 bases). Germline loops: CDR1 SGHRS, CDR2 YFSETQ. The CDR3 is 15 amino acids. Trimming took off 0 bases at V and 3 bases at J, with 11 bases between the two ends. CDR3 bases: TGCGCCAGCAGCTTGGGGCAGGGGGGTACAGATACGCAGTATTTT. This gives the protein CASSLGQGGTDTQYF.